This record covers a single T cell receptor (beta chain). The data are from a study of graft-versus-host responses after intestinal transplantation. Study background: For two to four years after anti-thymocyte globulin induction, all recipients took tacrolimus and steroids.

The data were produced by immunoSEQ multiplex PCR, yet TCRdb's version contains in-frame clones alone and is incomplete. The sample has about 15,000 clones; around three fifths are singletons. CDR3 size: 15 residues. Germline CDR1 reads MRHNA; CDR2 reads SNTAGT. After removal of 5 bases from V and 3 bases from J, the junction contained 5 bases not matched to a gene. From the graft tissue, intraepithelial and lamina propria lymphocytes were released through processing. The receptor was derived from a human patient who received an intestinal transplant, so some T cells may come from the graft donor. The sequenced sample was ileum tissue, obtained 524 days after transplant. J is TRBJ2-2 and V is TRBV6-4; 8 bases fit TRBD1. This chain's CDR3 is CASSNQGADTGELFF. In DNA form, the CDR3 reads TGTGCCAGCAGTAACCAGGGGGCTGACACCGGGGAGCTGTTTTTT.